The rows below give T cell receptor beta chains drawn from one sample of a study of identical twins. TCRdb re-called the 5' RACE reads with MiXCR, one entry per CDR3 protein. Of some 900,000 distinct CDR3 sequences listed, around an eighth are singletons. These data also featured in a second study, about yellow fever vaccine responses in identical twins.

Sequenced input: PBMCs. These TCRs come from a woman under 30 in good health. The CDR3 runs from the conserved cysteine through the conserved F or W. The D gene is left open where the match is weak. Size values are once, few and many counts, or a class for expanded clones, and some rows have none.

j_call: TRBJ2-5
clone_size: NA
d_call: TRBD1
v_call: TRBV19
cdr3_aa: CASRGDRGPLQYF
cdr3_nt: TGTGCCAGCCGGGGGGACAGGGGTCCCCTACAGTACTTC

j_call: TRBJ1-2
clone_size: few
d_call: NA
v_call: TRBV10-3
cdr3_aa: CAISESGSGPFYGYTF
cdr3_nt: TGTGCCATCAGTGAGTCGGGCTCCGGGCCGTTCTATGGCTACACCTTC

j_call: TRBJ2-1
clone_size: NA
d_call: TRBD2
v_call: TRBV7-2
cdr3_aa: CASSLRNSVTSGNEQFF
cdr3_nt: TGTGCCAGCAGCTTAAGGAATTCGGTGACTAGCGGAAATGAGCAGTTCTTC

j_call: TRBJ1-1
clone_size: many
d_call: NA
v_call: TRBV12-3/TRBV12-4
cdr3_aa: CASSALRSQAFF
cdr3_nt: TGTGCCAGCTCAGCGTTGAGATCCCAGGCTTTCTTT

j_call: TRBJ2-1
clone_size: NA
d_call: TRBD2
v_call: TRBV4-1
cdr3_aa: CASSQGTSIYNEQFF
cdr3_nt: TGCGCCAGCAGCCAAGGGACTAGCATCTACAATGAGCAGTTCTTC

j_call: TRBJ2-1
clone_size: few
d_call: NA
v_call: TRBV6-1
cdr3_aa: CASSEGRFSPQFF
cdr3_nt: TGTGCCAGCAGCGAAGGGCGATTCTCTCCGCAGTTCTTC

j_call: TRBJ1-1
clone_size: many
d_call: NA
v_call: TRBV6-5
cdr3_aa: CASSSAWRVEVYDTEAFF
cdr3_nt: TGTGCCAGCAGTTCCGCGTGGAGGGTCGAGGTATACGACACTGAAGCTTTCTTT

j_call: TRBJ2-3
clone_size: few
d_call: NA
v_call: TRBV5-1
cdr3_aa: CASSLLQAASTDTQYF
cdr3_nt: TGCGCCAGCAGCCTCCTTCAAGCGGCTAGCACAGATACGCAGTATTTT

j_call: TRBJ2-1
clone_size: NA
d_call: TRBD2
v_call: TRBV7-9
cdr3_aa: CASSTGLGIYNEQFF
cdr3_nt: TGTGCCAGCAGCACGGGACTAGGGATCTACAATGAGCAGTTCTTC

j_call: TRBJ1-1
clone_size: many
d_call: NA
v_call: TRBV3-1
cdr3_aa: CASSHWALQGTRNTEAFF
cdr3_nt: TGTGCCAGCAGCCACTGGGCCCTTCAGGGAACCCGGAACACTGAAGCTTTCTTT

j_call: TRBJ1-5
clone_size: few
d_call: NA
v_call: TRBV6-5
cdr3_aa: CASSWARQSNQPQHF
cdr3_nt: TGTGCCAGCAGTTGGGCACGACAAAGCAATCAGCCCCAGCATTTT

j_call: TRBJ2-1
clone_size: NA
d_call: TRBD1
v_call: TRBV3-1
cdr3_aa: CASSPDRVFFDEQFF
cdr3_nt: TGTGCCAGCAGTCCAGACAGGGTGTTTTTCGATGAGCAGTTCTTC

j_call: TRBJ2-3
clone_size: few
d_call: NA
v_call: TRBV7-6
cdr3_aa: CASTSSVGVGTDTQYF
cdr3_nt: TGTGCCAGCACCAGCTCGGTAGGGGTCGGCACAGATACGCAGTATTTT

j_call: TRBJ2-3
clone_size: NA
d_call: TRBD2
v_call: TRBV20-1
cdr3_aa: CSARDPLAGAISTDTQYF
cdr3_nt: TGCAGTGCTAGAGATCCCCTAGCGGGGGCGATTAGCACAGATACGCAGTATTTT

j_call: TRBJ1-2
clone_size: few
d_call: TRBD1
v_call: TRBV10-3
cdr3_aa: CAIRGQGRSGYTF
cdr3_nt: TGTGCCATCAGGGGACAGGGGCGATCTGGCTACACCTTC

j_call: TRBJ2-1
clone_size: NA
d_call: NA
v_call: TRBV7-6
cdr3_aa: CASSLNSQGFSYNEQFF
cdr3_nt: TGTGCCAGCAGCTTAAATTCTCAGGGGTTTTCCTACAATGAGCAGTTCTTC

j_call: TRBJ2-3
clone_size: NA
d_call: NA
v_call: TRBV18
cdr3_aa: CASSPQAKDTQYF
cdr3_nt: TGTGCCAGCTCACCACAGGCGAAAGATACGCAGTATTTT

j_call: TRBJ2-1
clone_size: many
d_call: TRBD1
v_call: TRBV10-3
cdr3_aa: CAISQRGQNNEQFF
cdr3_nt: TGTGCCATCAGTCAACGGGGACAGAACAATGAGCAGTTCTTC

j_call: TRBJ2-1
clone_size: NA
d_call: NA
v_call: TRBV11-2
cdr3_aa: CASRNGIQLYEQFF
cdr3_nt: TGTGCCAGCCGAAACGGCATACAGTTGTATGAGCAGTTCTTC

j_call: TRBJ1-4
clone_size: NA
d_call: NA
v_call: TRBV10-2
cdr3_aa: CASSGLGGRGEKLFF
cdr3_nt: TGCGCCAGCAGTGGGCTCGGGGGGAGAGGCGAAAAACTGTTTTTT

j_call: TRBJ2-1
clone_size: NA
d_call: NA
v_call: TRBV12-3/TRBV12-4
cdr3_aa: CASSLVGLGSLGEQFF
cdr3_nt: TGTGCCAGCAGTTTAGTTGGACTCGGGAGTCTGGGTGAGCAGTTCTTC

j_call: TRBJ2-7
clone_size: NA
d_call: TRBD2
v_call: TRBV12-3/TRBV12-4
cdr3_aa: CASSRGLAGGLEYYEQYF
cdr3_nt: TGTGCCAGCAGCCGAGGACTAGCGGGAGGTCTCGAATACTACGAGCAGTACTTC

j_call: TRBJ2-3
clone_size: NA
d_call: NA
v_call: TRBV5-1
cdr3_aa: CASSSTGLGIRTDTQYF
cdr3_nt: TGCGCCAGCAGCTCAACAGGGCTAGGGATTCGCACAGATACGCAGTATTTT

j_call: TRBJ2-5
clone_size: many
d_call: NA
v_call: TRBV12-3/TRBV12-4
cdr3_aa: CASSFRTTQETQYF
cdr3_nt: TGTGCCAGCAGTTTCAGGACAACCCAAGAGACCCAGTACTTC

j_call: TRBJ2-3
clone_size: few
d_call: NA
v_call: TRBV5-1
cdr3_aa: CASSLNPLASTDTQYF
cdr3_nt: TGCGCCAGCAGCTTGAACCCCCTAGCGAGCACAGATACGCAGTATTTT

j_call: TRBJ2-3
clone_size: few
d_call: NA
v_call: TRBV12-3/TRBV12-4
cdr3_aa: CASNTGGPVADTQYF
cdr3_nt: TGTGCCAGCAACACGGGGGGCCCGGTTGCAGATACGCAGTATTTT

j_call: TRBJ1-6
clone_size: many
d_call: NA
v_call: TRBV7-9
cdr3_aa: CASSPGPRDSPLHF
cdr3_nt: TGTGCCAGCAGCCCGGGACCGCGGGACTCACCCCTCCACTTT

j_call: TRBJ1-4
clone_size: NA
d_call: NA
v_call: TRBV18
cdr3_aa: CASSEVRGHNEKLFF
cdr3_nt: TGTGCCAGCTCAGAGGTGCGGGGCCACAATGAAAAACTGTTTTTT

j_call: TRBJ2-1
clone_size: few
d_call: TRBD2
v_call: TRBV20-1
cdr3_aa: CSALARVDEQFF
cdr3_nt: TGCAGTGCACTAGCGAGAGTGGATGAGCAGTTCTTC

j_call: TRBJ1-4
clone_size: NA
d_call: NA
v_call: TRBV2
cdr3_aa: CASRPGTGGNEKLFF
cdr3_nt: TGTGCCAGCAGACCCGGGACCGGGGGCAACGAAAAACTGTTTTTT

j_call: TRBJ2-3
clone_size: NA
d_call: NA
v_call: TRBV6-1
cdr3_aa: CASSDGYGSADTQYF
cdr3_nt: TGTGCCAGCAGTGATGGGTACGGGTCGGCAGATACGCAGTATTTT

j_call: TRBJ1-2
clone_size: few
d_call: TRBD1
v_call: TRBV29-1
cdr3_aa: CSVQQGVYYGYTF
cdr3_nt: TGCAGCGTGCAACAGGGGGTTTACTATGGCTACACCTTC

j_call: TRBJ2-1
clone_size: few
d_call: NA
v_call: TRBV10-1
cdr3_aa: CASSESAWERYNEQFF
cdr3_nt: TGCGCCAGCAGTGAGTCAGCGTGGGAGCGATACAATGAGCAGTTCTTC

j_call: TRBJ2-2
clone_size: NA
d_call: NA
v_call: TRBV6-5
cdr3_aa: CASSYSTPGFNTGELFF
cdr3_nt: TGTGCCAGCAGTTACTCCACACCAGGTTTTAACACCGGGGAGCTGTTTTTT

j_call: TRBJ2-1
clone_size: once
d_call: TRBD2
v_call: TRBV19
cdr3_aa: CASSIVAGGNNEQFF
cdr3_nt: TGTGCCAGTAGTATCGTAGCGGGAGGAAACAATGAGCAGTTCTTC

j_call: TRBJ1-2
clone_size: many
d_call: NA
v_call: TRBV12-3/TRBV12-4
cdr3_aa: CASSSGATGYTF
cdr3_nt: TGTGCCAGCAGTTCAGGCGCGACTGGCTACACCTTC

j_call: TRBJ2-5
clone_size: NA
d_call: TRBD2
v_call: TRBV3-1
cdr3_aa: CASSQVKSAGVKQTQYF
cdr3_nt: TGTGCCAGCAGCCAAGTTAAATCAGCGGGAGTCAAGCAGACCCAGTACTTC

j_call: TRBJ2-5
clone_size: many
d_call: TRBD2
v_call: TRBV12-3/TRBV12-4
cdr3_aa: CASSLELAYVETQYF
cdr3_nt: TGTGCCAGCAGTTTGGAACTAGCGTATGTGGAGACCCAGTACTTC

j_call: TRBJ2-7
clone_size: few
d_call: TRBD2
v_call: TRBV6-1
cdr3_aa: CASILGSGSSLYEQYF
cdr3_nt: TGTGCCAGCATCCTCGGGAGCGGGAGTAGCCTCTACGAGCAGTACTTC

j_call: TRBJ1-1
clone_size: few
d_call: NA
v_call: TRBV5-1
cdr3_aa: CASSLNTGPMNTEAFF
cdr3_nt: TGCGCCAGCAGCTTGAATACAGGACCCATGAACACTGAAGCTTTCTTT

j_call: TRBJ1-4
clone_size: few
d_call: NA
v_call: TRBV12-3/TRBV12-4
cdr3_aa: CASSGAPGEKLFF
cdr3_nt: TGTGCCAGCAGTGGAGCGCCCGGGGAAAAACTGTTTTTT

j_call: TRBJ2-1
clone_size: few
d_call: TRBD2
v_call: TRBV20-1
cdr3_aa: CSARDFGVAGVGYNEQFF
cdr3_nt: TGCAGTGCTAGAGATTTTGGGGTAGCGGGAGTTGGTTACAATGAGCAGTTCTTC

j_call: TRBJ2-5
clone_size: few
d_call: TRBD2
v_call: TRBV27
cdr3_aa: CASSRLAGGRETQYF
cdr3_nt: TGTGCCAGCAGTCGACTAGCGGGGGGGCGGGAGACCCAGTACTTC

j_call: TRBJ2-1
clone_size: few
d_call: TRBD2
v_call: TRBV10-2
cdr3_aa: CATGGGRTYNEQFF
cdr3_nt: TGCGCCACGGGGGGGGGGCGCACCTACAATGAGCAGTTCTTC

j_call: TRBJ2-2
clone_size: NA
d_call: TRBD1
v_call: TRBV5-1
cdr3_aa: CASSLEQGALDTGELFF
cdr3_nt: TGCGCCAGCAGCTTGGAACAGGGGGCGTTGGACACCGGGGAGCTGTTTTTT